The clone carrying this T cell receptor (beta chain) was seen just once. Its specificity is not known. This entry comes from a study of shared clonotypes between healthy human individuals. In the study overall: Each donor's CD4 naive and CD4 memory cells filled three plates apiece, CD8 naive two, and CD8 memory one. General study results and limits: For naive CD4 cells, roughly 5% of clonotypes were shared across a handful of donors.

Germline CDR1 reads SNHLY; CDR2 reads FYNNEI. V lost 6 bases to trimming and J lost 4 bases; unmatched junction nucleotides: 10. The CDR3 consists of 17 residues. Running of the assay took place at deep level. Genomic DNA belonging to each subset was distributed in equal measure over several immunoSEQ plates. The assay was immunoSEQ multiplex PCR, and TCRdb's table has in-frame clones only and misses some. The sample records over a million clones, approximately 80% being singletons. Sequencing used memory CD4+ T cells from PBMCs. Sample subset: CD45RA-negative fraction. This clonotype was sampled from a man between 18 and 29 years old in good health. Some clones in this sample may be carry-over from other donors' samples. The rearrangement links TRBV2 to TRBJ2-2; the match to TRBD2 covers 11 bases. In nucleotides, the CDR3 is TGTGCCAGCAGCGAATCTATAGCGGGAGGGGCCACCGGGGAGCTGTTTTTT. Translation gives CASSESIAGGATGELFF.